This entry lists 8 T cell receptor beta chains sequenced from one sample in a study of human T cells and chemical hapten exposure. TCRdb reprocessed the RACE reads via MiXCR and lists one record per CDR3 protein. Of 79,000 or so distinct CDR3 sequences listed, about 31% are singletons. The time point is: patch test 1, 2 weeks after DPC sensitization. Treatment denoted: therapeutic diphenylcyclopropenone sensitization with weekly scalp DPC. The sequencing used whole blood, collected in connection with sensitization to the hapten diphenylcyclopropenone (DPC). The receptors were sampled from a middle-aged man with alopecia areata. Some clones in this sample may be carry-over from other donors' samples.

The CDR3 DNA sequence: TGTGCCAGCAGTAAGGAGGGGGGTACGCAGTATTTT. Protein: CASSKEGGTQYF. J is TRBJ2-3 and V is TRBV6-5; the D gene could be TRBD1 or TRBD2 (6 bases each). The length of the CDR3 is 12 residues. Trimming shortened V by 5 bases and J by 8 bases, and 11 bases separated the two germline ends. Germline loops: CDR1 MNHEY, CDR2 SVGAGI.

This clonotype was seen only a few times. The rearrangement uses TRBV23-1 and TRBJ2-1; tentative D call: TRBD2 (6 bases). TRBV23-1 is treated as an ORF (open reading frame) with a function not yet certain. V was trimmed by 8 bases and J by 7 bases, leaving 15 bases between them. The CDR3 length is 13 residues. The DNA for the CDR3 is TGCGCCAGCCGACTAGAGAGGGCGAATGAGCAGTTCTTC. Its protein product is CASRLERANEQFF.

In its sample, this clonotype was seen a few times. The chain employs TRBV12-3 or TRBV12-4 and TRBJ2-7; maybe TRBD2 (6 bases). Trimming shortened V by 0 bases and J by 4 bases, and 7 bases separated the two germline ends. This CDR3 has 13 amino acids. Written as DNA, the CDR3 is TGTGCCAGCAGTTTAGCTGGGACTTACGAGCAGTACTTC. This translates into CASSLAGTYEQYF.

The chain has TRBV5-4 and TRBJ2-6; 10 nucleotides line up with TRBD1. Germline CDR1 is SGHNT and CDR2 is YYREEE (reference sequence). This CDR3 comprises 16 residues. J was trimmed by 0 bases and V by 6 bases; bases with no gene match: 3. CDR3 residues: CASMTGGTSGANVLTF. CDR3 in DNA: TGTGCCAGCATGACAGGGGGCACCTCTGGGGCCAACGTCCTGACTTTC.

The chain joins TRBV5-5 to TRBJ2-5, with a possible D match to TRBD2 (6 bases). The CDR3 spans 12 residues. V gave up 4 bases and J gave up 5 bases, with 9 bases separating them. The germline CDR1 and CDR2 sequences are SGHKS and YYEKEE (reference sequence). Written as DNA, the CDR3 is TGTGCCAGCAGCGCGGGGTCGGAGACCCAGTACTTC. It codes for CASSAGSETQYF.

This clonotype was seen a handful of times. V gene TRBV4-3 combines with J gene TRBJ1-2; D is uncertain. This CDR3 spans 14 amino acids. CDR1 and CDR2 (germline): LGHNA, YSLEER. V was clipped by 3 bases and J by 8 bases, with 16 bases between them. CDR3 sequence (DNA): TGCGCCAGCAGCCACTCAAGAACAACCCCCGGCTACACCTTC. It yields the protein CASSHSRTTPGYTF.

This clonotype appeared a few times. The V gene is TRBV15, the J gene TRBJ2-1; D remains unclear. V shed 3 bases and J shed 0 bases, with 12 bases lying between them. CDR3 length: 16 residues. Germline lookup yields CDR1 LNHNV and CDR2 YYDKDF (reference sequence). The CDR3 loop reads CATSRGTGNSYNEQFF. In DNA form, the CDR3 reads TGTGCCACCAGCAGGGGCACTGGGAACTCCTACAATGAGCAGTTCTTC.

The CDR3 sequence: CASSSGLNEQFF. The CDR3 bases are TGTGCCAGCAGTTCAGGGTTGAATGAGCAGTTCTTC. This chain links TRBV6-6 with TRBJ2-1, with D possibly matching TRBD1 (5 bases). The CDR3 spans 12 residues. V was clipped by 4 bases and J by 7 bases, with 8 bases between them. Germline lookup yields CDR1 MNHNY and CDR2 SVGAGI (reference sequence).